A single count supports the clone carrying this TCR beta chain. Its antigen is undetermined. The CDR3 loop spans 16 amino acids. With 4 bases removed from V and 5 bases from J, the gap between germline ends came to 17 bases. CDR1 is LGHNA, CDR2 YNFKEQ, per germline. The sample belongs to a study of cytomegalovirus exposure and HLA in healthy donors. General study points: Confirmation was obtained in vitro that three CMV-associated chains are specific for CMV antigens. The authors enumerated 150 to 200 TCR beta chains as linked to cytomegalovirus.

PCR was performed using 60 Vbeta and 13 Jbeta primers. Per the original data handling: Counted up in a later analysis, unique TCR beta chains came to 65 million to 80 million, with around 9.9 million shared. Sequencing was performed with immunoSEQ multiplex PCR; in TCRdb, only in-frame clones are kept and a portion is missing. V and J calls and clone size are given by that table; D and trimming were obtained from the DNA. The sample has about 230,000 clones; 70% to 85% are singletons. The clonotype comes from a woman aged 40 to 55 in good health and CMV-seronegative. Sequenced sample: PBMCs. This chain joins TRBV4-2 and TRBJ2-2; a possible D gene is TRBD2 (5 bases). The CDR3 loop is CASSLRAGSETGELFF. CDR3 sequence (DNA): TGTGCCAGCAGCCTAAGGGCGGGTTCTGAGACCGGGGAGCTGTTTTTT.